Ten or more counts support the clone carrying this TCR beta chain. CDR3 length: 14 amino acids. Unmatched junction bases numbered 4, after V lost 6 bases and J lost 2 bases. The data were taken from a study of CD8 T cells in ankylosing spondylitis. TCRdb re-called the 5' RACE reads through MiXCR, storing one row per CDR3 protein. The sample records around 340,000 distinct CDR3 sequences, 14% to 15% being singletons. The chain employs TRBV12-3 or TRBV12-4 and TRBJ2-7, with TRBD1 matching 10 bases. Sequencing was done on a sample of blood, either unsorted or a sorted T cell fraction (not recorded which). The TCR comes from a male donor with ankylosing spondylitis or in good health (not recorded which). The CDR3 region is CASSRDRGTYEQYF. The DNA of the CDR3 is TGTGCCAGCAGCCGGGACAGGGGTACCTACGAGCAGTACTTC.